This T cell receptor beta chain was captured in a study of blood T cell repertoires in COVID-19. The V gene lost 4 bases and the J gene lost 2 bases, with 10 bases spanning the gap. The CDR3 has 14 amino acids. The germline gives CDR1 SNHLY, CDR2 FYNNEI. In the study's own analysis: It was from reference gene primer amplification that nucleated cell counts were estimated. The method was immunoSEQ multiplex PCR; TCRdb's version includes in-frame clones alone and lacks a portion of them. V, J and clone size are those of that table, while D and trimming were read from the DNA. This table holds about 190,000 clones, around 80% found once.

This chain joins TRBV2 and TRBJ2-3; D is unresolved. Sequencing input: peripheral blood. The origin of this receptor is a man aged 45 to 65 who had recovered from COVID-19. Written as DNA, the CDR3 is TGTGCCAGCAGTGCTGGGCAGCCCACAGATACGCAGTATTTT. Translation: CASSAGQPTDTQYF.